Described below is a single T cell receptor (beta chain) sequence and its context. Primers included in the PCR were 60 Vbeta and 13 Jbeta primers. Only in-frame clones appear in the TCRdb table, and some are missing; sequencing was by immunoSEQ multiplex PCR. The data contain about 150,000 clones, 85% of them singletons. The data originate from a study of cytomegalovirus exposure and HLA in healthy donors. The CDR3 has 13 residues. Germline assignment: CDR1 SGHVS and CDR2 FQNEAQ. V was shortened by 5 bases and J by 0 bases, with 8 bases between the two germline ends. This chain joins TRBV7-8 and TRBJ2-7; tentative D call: TRBD1 (5 bases). The clonotype originates from a boy aged 2 to 10 in good health and CMV-seronegative. Sequenced: PBMCs. The CDR3: CASSPRVSYEQYF. The CDR3, as DNA: TGTGCCAGCAGCCCCAGGGTCTCCTACGAGCAGTACTTC. The full variable domain, its missing parts supplied by reference TRBV7-8 and TRBJ2-7, is GAGVSQSPRYKVAKRGQDVALRCDPISGHVSLFWYQQALGQGPEFLTYFQNEAQLDKSGLPSDRFFAERPEGSVSTLKIQRTQQEDSAVYLCASSPRVSYEQYFGPGTRLTVT.